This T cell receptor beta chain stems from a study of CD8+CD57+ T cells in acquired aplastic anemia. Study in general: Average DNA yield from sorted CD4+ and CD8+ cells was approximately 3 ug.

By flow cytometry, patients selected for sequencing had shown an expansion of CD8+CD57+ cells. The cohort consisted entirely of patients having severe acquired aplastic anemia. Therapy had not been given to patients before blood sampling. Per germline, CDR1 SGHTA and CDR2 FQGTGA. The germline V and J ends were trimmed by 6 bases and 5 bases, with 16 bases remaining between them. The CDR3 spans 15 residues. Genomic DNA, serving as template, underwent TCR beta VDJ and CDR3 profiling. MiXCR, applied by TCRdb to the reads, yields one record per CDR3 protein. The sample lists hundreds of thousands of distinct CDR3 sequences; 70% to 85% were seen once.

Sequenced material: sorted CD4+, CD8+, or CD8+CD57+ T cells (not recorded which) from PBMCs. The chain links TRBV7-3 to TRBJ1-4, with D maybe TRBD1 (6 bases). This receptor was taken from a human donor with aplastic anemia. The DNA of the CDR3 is TGTGCCAGCAGTTCTAGCGGGGGCCCCAATGAAAAACTGTTTTTT. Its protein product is CASSSSGGPNEKLFF. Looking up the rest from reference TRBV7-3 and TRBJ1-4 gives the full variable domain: GAGVSQTPSNKVTEKGKYVELRCDPISGHTALYWYRQSLGQGPEFLIYFQGTGAADDSGLPNDRFFAVRPEGSVSTLKIQRTERGDSAVYLCASSSSGGPNEKLFFGSGTQLSVL.